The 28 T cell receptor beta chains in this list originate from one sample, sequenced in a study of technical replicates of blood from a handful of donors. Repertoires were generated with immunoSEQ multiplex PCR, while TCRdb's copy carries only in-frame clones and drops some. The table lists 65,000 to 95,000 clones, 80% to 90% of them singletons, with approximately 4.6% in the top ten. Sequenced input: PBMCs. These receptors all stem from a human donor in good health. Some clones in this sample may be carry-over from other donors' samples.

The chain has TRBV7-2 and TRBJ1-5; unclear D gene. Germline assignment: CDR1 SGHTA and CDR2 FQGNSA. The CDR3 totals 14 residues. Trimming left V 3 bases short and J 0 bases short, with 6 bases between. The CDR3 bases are TGTGCCAGCAGCTTGAGGGTTAGCAATCAGCCCCAGCATTTT. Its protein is CASSLRVSNQPQHF.

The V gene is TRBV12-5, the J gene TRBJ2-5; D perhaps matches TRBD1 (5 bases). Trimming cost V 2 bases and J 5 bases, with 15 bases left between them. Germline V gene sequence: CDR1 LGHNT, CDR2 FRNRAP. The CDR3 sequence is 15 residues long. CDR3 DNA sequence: TGTGCTAGTGGTTTGTATCAGGGCGGTAGGGAGACCCAGTACTTC. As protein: CASGLYQGGRETQYF.

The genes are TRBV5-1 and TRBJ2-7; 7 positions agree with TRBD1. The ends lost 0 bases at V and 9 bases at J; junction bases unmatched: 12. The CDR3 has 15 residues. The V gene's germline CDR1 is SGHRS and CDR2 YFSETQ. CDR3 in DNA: TGCGCCAGCAGCTTGGAAGGCAGGGGGACCTCTCCGCAGTACTTC. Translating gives CASSLEGRGTSPQYF.

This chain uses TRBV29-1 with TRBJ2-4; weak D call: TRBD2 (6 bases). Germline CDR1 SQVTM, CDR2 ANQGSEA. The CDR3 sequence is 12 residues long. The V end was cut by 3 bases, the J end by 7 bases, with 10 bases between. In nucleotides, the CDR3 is TGCAGCGTTGATCGGGGGAGGAACATTCAGTACTTC. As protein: CSVDRGRNIQYF.

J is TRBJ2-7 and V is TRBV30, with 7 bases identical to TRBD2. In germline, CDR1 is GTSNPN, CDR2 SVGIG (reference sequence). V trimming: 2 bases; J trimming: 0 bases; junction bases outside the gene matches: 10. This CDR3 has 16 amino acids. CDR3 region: CAWSSWAGESSYEQYF. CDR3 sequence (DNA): TGTGCCTGGAGTTCGTGGGCGGGGGAGAGCTCCTACGAGCAGTACTTC.

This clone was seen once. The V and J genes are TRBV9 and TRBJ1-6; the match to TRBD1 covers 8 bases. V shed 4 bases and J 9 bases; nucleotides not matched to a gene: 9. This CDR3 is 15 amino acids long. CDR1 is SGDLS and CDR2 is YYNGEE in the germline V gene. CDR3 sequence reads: CASSTRTGLGSPLHF. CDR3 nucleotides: TGTGCCAGCAGCACCCGGACAGGGCTTGGTTCACCCCTCCACTTT. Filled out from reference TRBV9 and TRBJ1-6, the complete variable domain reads DSGVTQTPKHLITATGQRVTLRCSPRSGDLSVYWYQQSLDQGLQFLIQYYNGEERAKGNILERFSAQQFPDLHSELNLSSLELGDSALYFCASSTRTGLGSPLHFGNGTRLTVT.

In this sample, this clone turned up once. CDR3 protein: CASSQVYSPSGGVVNEQFF. DNA of the CDR3: TGCGCCAGCAGCCAAGTATACTCGCCAAGCGGGGGTGTCGTCAATGAGCAGTTCTTC. The V and J genes are TRBV4-3 and TRBJ2-1; TRBD2 matches at 8 bases. The germline V gene has CDR1 LGHNA and CDR2 YSLEER. The CDR3 contains 19 residues. With 1 base clipped from V and 6 bases from J, the junction kept 17 bases outside the gene matches.

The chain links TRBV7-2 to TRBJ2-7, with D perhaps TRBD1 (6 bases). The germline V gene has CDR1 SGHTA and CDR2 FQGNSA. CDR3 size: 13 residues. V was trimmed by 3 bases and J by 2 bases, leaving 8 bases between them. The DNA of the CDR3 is TGTGCCAGCAGCTTGGACAGCACCTACGAGCAGTACTTC. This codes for CASSLDSTYEQYF.

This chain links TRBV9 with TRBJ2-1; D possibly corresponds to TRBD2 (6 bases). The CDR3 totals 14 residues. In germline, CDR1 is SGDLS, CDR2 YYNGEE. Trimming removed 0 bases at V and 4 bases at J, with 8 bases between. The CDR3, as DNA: TGTGCCAGCAGCGTAGGACTAGGTTACAATGAGCAGTTCTTC. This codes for CASSVGLGYNEQFF.

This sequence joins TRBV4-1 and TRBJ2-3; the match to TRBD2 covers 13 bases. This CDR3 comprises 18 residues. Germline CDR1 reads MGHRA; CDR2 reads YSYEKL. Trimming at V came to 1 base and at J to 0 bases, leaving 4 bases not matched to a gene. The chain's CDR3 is CASSQGTSGGLSTDTQYF. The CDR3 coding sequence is TGCGCCAGCAGCCAAGGGACTAGCGGGGGCCTTAGCACAGATACGCAGTATTTT.

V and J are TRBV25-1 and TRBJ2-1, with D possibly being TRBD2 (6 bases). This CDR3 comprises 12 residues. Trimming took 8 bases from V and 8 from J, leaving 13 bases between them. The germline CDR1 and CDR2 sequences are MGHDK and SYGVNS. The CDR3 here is CASGGWRDEQFF. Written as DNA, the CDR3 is TGTGCCAGCGGGGGGTGGCGGGATGAGCAGTTCTTC.

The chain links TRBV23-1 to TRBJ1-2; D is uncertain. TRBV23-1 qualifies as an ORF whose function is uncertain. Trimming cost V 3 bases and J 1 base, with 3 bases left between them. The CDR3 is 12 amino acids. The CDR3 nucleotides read TGCGCCAGCAGTCAGTATAACTATGGCTACACCTTC. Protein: CASSQYNYGYTF.

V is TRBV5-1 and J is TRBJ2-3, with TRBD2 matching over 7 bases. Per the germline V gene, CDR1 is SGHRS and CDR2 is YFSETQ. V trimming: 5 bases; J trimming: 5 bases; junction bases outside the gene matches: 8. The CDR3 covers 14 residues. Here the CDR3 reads CASRPRGVGDTQYF. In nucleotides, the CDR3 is TGCGCCAGCAGGCCCCGGGGGGTTGGAGATACGCAGTATTTT.

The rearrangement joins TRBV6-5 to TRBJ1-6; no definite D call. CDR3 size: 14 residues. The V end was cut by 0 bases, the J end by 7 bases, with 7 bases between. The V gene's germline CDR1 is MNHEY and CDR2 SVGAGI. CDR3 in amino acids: CASSYSGGNSPLHF. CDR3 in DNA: TGTGCCAGCAGTTACTCAGGAGGAAATTCACCCCTCCACTTT.

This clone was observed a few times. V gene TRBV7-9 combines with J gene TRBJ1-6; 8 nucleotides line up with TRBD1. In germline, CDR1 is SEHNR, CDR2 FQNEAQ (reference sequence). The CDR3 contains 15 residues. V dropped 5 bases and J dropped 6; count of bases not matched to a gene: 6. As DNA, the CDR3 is TGTGCCAGCAGCCCCCGACAGGGGATTAATTCACCCCTCCACTTT. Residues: CASSPRQGINSPLHF.

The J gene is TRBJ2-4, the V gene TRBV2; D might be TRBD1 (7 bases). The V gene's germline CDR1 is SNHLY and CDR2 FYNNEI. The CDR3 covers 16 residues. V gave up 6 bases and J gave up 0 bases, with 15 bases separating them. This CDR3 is CASSGDQGGAKNIQYF. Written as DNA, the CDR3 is TGTGCCAGCAGCGGGGACCAGGGGGGAGCCAAAAACATTCAGTACTTC.

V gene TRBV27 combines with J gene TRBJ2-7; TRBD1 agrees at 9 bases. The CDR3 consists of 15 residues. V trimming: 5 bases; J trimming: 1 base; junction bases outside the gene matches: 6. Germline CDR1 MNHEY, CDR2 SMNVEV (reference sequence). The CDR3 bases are TGTGCCAGCAGTAAGGCGGGGACAGGGTCCTACGAGCAGTACTTC. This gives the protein CASSKAGTGSYEQYF.

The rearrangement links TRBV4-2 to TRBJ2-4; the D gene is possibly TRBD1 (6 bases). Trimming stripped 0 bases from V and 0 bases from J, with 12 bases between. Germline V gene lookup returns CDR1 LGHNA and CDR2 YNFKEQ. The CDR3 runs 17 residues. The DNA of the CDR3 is TGTGCCAGCAGCCAAGAAAGTGCCAGGGGAGCCAAAAACATTCAGTACTTC. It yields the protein CASSQESARGAKNIQYF.

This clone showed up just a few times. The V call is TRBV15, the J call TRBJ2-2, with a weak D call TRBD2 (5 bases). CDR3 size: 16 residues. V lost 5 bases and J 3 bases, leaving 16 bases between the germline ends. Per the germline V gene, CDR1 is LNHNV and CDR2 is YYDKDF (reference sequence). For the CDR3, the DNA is TGTGCCACCAGCCCCCTTGGGCTAGCCGACACCGGGGAGCTGTTTTTT. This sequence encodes CATSPLGLADTGELFF.

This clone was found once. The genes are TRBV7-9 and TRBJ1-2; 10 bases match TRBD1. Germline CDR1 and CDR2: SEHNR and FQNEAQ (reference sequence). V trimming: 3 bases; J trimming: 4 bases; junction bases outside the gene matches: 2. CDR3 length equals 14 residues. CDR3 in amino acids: CASSLTGGTYGYTF. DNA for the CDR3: TGTGCCAGCAGCTTGACAGGGGGCACCTATGGCTACACCTTC. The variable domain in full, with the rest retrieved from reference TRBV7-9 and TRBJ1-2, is DTGVSQNPRHKITKRGQNVTFRCDPISEHNRLYWYRQTLGQGPEFLTYFQNEAQLEKSRLLSDRFSAERPKGSFSTLEIQRTEQGDSAMYLCASSLTGGTYGYTFGSGTRLTVV.

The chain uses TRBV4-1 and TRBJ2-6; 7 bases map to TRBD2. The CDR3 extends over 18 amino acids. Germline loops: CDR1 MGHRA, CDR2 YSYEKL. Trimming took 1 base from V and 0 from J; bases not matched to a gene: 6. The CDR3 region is CASSQAGGGLSGANVLTF. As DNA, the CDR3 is TGCGCCAGCAGCCAAGCTGGGGGGGGACTCTCTGGGGCCAACGTCCTGACTTTC.

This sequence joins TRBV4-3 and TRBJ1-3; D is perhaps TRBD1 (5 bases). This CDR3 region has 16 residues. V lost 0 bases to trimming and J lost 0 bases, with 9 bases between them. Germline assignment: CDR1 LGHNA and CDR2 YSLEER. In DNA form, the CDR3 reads TGCGCCAGCAGCCAAGATTGGCAGGGCTCTGGAAACACCATATATTTT. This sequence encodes CASSQDWQGSGNTIYF.

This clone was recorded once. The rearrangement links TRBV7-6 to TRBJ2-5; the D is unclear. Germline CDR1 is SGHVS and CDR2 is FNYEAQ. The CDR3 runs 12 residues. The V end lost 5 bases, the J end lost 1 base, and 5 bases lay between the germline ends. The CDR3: CASSPRQETQYF. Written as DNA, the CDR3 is TGTGCCAGCAGCCCTCGCCAAGAGACCCAGTACTTC.

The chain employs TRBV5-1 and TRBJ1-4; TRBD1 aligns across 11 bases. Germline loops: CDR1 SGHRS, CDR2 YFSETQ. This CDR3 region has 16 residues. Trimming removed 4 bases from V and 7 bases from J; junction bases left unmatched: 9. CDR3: CASSRTGGARGEKLFF. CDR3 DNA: TGCGCCAGCAGCAGGACAGGGGGCGCGAGGGGTGAAAAACTGTTTTTT.

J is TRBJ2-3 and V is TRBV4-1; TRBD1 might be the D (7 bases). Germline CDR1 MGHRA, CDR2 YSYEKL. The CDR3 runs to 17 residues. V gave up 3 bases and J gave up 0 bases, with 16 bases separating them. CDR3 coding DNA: TGCGCCAGCAGCCAGGGTGGGGGGACAGTGAGCACAGATACGCAGTATTTT. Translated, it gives CASSQGGGTVSTDTQYF.

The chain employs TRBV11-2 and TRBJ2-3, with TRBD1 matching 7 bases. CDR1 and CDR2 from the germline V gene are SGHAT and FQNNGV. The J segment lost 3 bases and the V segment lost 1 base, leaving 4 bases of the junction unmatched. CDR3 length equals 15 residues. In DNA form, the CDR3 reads TGTGCCAGCAGCTTAGGAGGGGGCCTAACAGATACGCAGTATTTT. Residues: CASSLGGGLTDTQYF.

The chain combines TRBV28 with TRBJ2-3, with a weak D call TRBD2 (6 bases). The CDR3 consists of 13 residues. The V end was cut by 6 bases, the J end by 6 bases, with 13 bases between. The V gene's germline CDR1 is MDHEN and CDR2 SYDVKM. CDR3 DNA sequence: TGTGCCAGCAGAGACGGCGGGGTGGATACGCAGTATTTT. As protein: CASRDGGVDTQYF.

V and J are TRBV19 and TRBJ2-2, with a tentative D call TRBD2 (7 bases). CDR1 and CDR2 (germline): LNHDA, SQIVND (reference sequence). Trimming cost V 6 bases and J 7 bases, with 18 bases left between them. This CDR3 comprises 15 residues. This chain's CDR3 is CASSPVPGGFGELFF. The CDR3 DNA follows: TGTGCCAGTAGCCCCGTGCCGGGGGGCTTCGGGGAGCTGTTTTTT.